Shown below are 16 T cell receptor beta chains from a single sample sequenced in a study of T cells after yellow fever vaccination. TCRdb re-called the 5' RACE reads through MiXCR, storing one row per CDR3 protein. This sample has about 120,000 distinct CDR3 sequences; roughly 6.8% occur once, and the top ten carry approximately 2.7%. The sequencing here drew on CD4+ T cells sorted from PBMCs, taken around 45 days after the first yellow fever vaccination. All receptors derive from a man aged 18 to 29 who received the YFV17D yellow fever vaccine.

This clonotype was seen ten or more times. The chain joins TRBV12-3 or TRBV12-4 to TRBJ2-5; TRBD2 matches at 7 bases. V dropped 5 bases and J dropped 4; count of bases not matched to a gene: 13. This CDR3 comprises 16 residues. The CDR3, as DNA: TGTGCCAGCAGTCCCGCGGGGATGCGGGGGAGAGAGACCCAGTACTTC. Its protein product is CASSPAGMRGRETQYF.

This clonotype was counted ten times or more. In nucleotides, the CDR3 is TGTGCCAGCAGACGACCGCCCAGGGCCGGGGAGCTGTTTTTT. It codes for CASRRPPRAGELFF. The chain has TRBV6-2 or TRBV6-3 and TRBJ2-2; tentative D call: TRBD1 (5 bases). Germline assignment: CDR1 MNHEY and CDR2 SVGEGT. CDR3 length: 14 amino acids. V lost 6 bases to trimming and J lost 6 bases, with 14 bases between them.

This clonotype was counted at least ten times. The J gene is TRBJ2-3, the V gene TRBV9; unclear D gene. From germline, CDR1 is SGDLS and CDR2 YYNGEE. The CDR3 runs to 15 residues. V dropped 0 bases and J dropped 6 bases, with 14 bases sitting between them. The chain's CDR3 is CASSVEPASFDTQYF. As DNA, the CDR3 is TGTGCCAGCAGCGTAGAGCCGGCTTCCTTCGATACGCAGTATTTT.

This clonotype was found many times. The chain is built from TRBV20-1 and TRBJ2-3, with 11 bases that match TRBD2. V was pared by 6 bases and J by 5 bases, with 4 bases of the junction left unmatched. Germline CDR1 reads DFQATT; CDR2 reads SNEGSKA (reference sequence). There are 13 residues in the CDR3. The CDR3 nucleotides read TGCAGTGCACCGACTAGCGGGGTAGATACGCAGTATTTT. Residues: CSAPTSGVDTQYF.

The table lists this clonotype with many counts. The chain is built from TRBV29-1 and TRBJ2-1; 10 bases align to TRBD1. The V and J ends lost 4 bases and 6 bases, in that order; junction bases with no gene match: 9. The CDR3 runs 15 residues. Germline CDR1 is SQVTM and CDR2 is ANQGSEA. This CDR3 reads CSVGFRGQGTNEQFF. CDR3 nucleotide sequence: TGCAGCGTTGGGTTTCGGGGACAGGGGACCAATGAGCAGTTCTTC.

In this sample, this clonotype turned up many times. The chain joins TRBV20-1 to TRBJ1-1; D is ambiguous. V lost 6 bases to trimming and J lost 6 bases, with 20 bases between them. Germline V gives CDR1 DFQATT, CDR2 SNEGSKA (reference sequence). This CDR3 is built from 14 residues. The CDR3 reads CSARIHSAGAEAFF. The CDR3 nucleotides read TGCAGTGCCCGAATACATTCGGCCGGCGCTGAAGCTTTCTTT.

This clonotype was observed many times. The chain employs TRBV7-2 and TRBJ2-7; D is unresolved. Trimming took 5 bases from V and 2 from J, leaving 13 bases between them. Per the germline V gene, CDR1 is SGHTA and CDR2 is FQGNSA. The CDR3 runs 14 residues. The CDR3 DNA reads TGTGCCAGCAGCCCCCGTCCTGGGCCCTACGAGCAGTACGTC. It encodes CASSPRPGPYEQYV.

This clonotype appeared many times. V gene TRBV7-2 combines with J gene TRBJ2-3; D is ambiguous. Trimming pared 1 base from V and 2 bases from J, leaving 7 bases between. The germline V gene has CDR1 SGHTA and CDR2 FQGNSA. The CDR3 contains 14 residues. CDR3 DNA: TGTGCCAGCAGCTTAGGGGGTTTCACAGATACGCAGTATTTT. Its translation is CASSLGGFTDTQYF.

This clonotype was seen many times. V gene TRBV5-1 combines with J gene TRBJ1-2; the D gene is possibly TRBD1 (5 bases). Trimming shortened V by 0 bases and J by 2 bases, and 8 bases separated the two germline ends. From germline, CDR1 is SGHRS and CDR2 YFSETQ. The length of the CDR3 is 14 residues. CDR3 sequence (DNA): TGCGCCAGCAGCTTGGCCCGGACAAACTATGGCTACACCTTC. It translates to CASSLARTNYGYTF.

Many counts were recorded for this clonotype. This chain connects TRBV12-3 or TRBV12-4 to TRBJ2-7, with D tentatively TRBD2 (5 bases). Deletions cut 1 base from V and 1 base from J, with 11 bases between. The CDR3 is made up of 15 amino acids. The CDR3 coding sequence is TGTGCCAGCAGTTTAGTGAGGTCGGGGTCCTACGAGCAGTACTTC. Protein: CASSLVRSGSYEQYF.

This chain connects TRBV4-3 to TRBJ2-3, with D perhaps TRBD1 or TRBD2 (5 bases each). This CDR3 has 18 amino acids. Germline V gives CDR1 LGHNA, CDR2 YSLEER. The ends were cut back, 0 bases at V and 2 bases at J, with 18 bases in the middle. CDR3 DNA sequence: TGCGCCAGCAGCCAAGATGGACCTATAGGGGACCACACAGATACGCAGTATTTT. Its translation is CASSQDGPIGDHTDTQYF.

This clonotype was picked up many times. V and J are TRBV29-1 and TRBJ2-1; 10 nucleotides agree with TRBD2. J gave up 6 bases and V 8 bases, and 10 bases lay outside the gene matches. Germline V gene lookup returns CDR1 SQVTM and CDR2 ANQGSEA. This CDR3 has 14 amino acids. The DNA of the CDR3 is TGCAGCTCCTCGGCACTAGCGGGGATCAATGAGCAGTTCTTC. Translated, it gives CSSSALAGINEQFF.

The table lists this clonotype with many counts. This chain uses TRBV4-3 with TRBJ1-2, with a possible D match to TRBD1 (5 bases). Germline V gives CDR1 LGHNA, CDR2 YSLEER. V lost 4 bases and J lost 6, with 9 bases in between. The CDR3 runs 12 residues. Here the CDR3 DNA reads TGCGCCAGCAGCCTTTCAGGGAATGGCTACACCTTC. It translates to CASSLSGNGYTF.

This clonotype was observed at least ten times. This chain uses TRBV7-9 with TRBJ1-2, with D tentatively TRBD1 (6 bases). CDR1 is SEHNR, CDR2 FQNEAQ, per germline (reference sequence). Trimming took 5 bases from V and 5 from J, leaving 12 bases between them. The CDR3 spans 13 residues. The CDR3 here is CASSKGGQYGYTF. In nucleotides, the CDR3 is TGTGCCAGCAGCAAGGGGGGCCAGTATGGCTACACCTTC.

This chain joins TRBV20-1 and TRBJ2-7; TRBD2 might be the D (6 bases). The V and J ends lost 7 bases and 5 bases respectively, with 12 bases between them. The germline CDR1 and CDR2 sequences are DFQATT and SNEGSKA (reference sequence). The CDR3 has 11 residues. This CDR3 is CSVRRGDEQYF. CDR3 nucleotides: TGCAGTGTGCGGAGGGGTGACGAGCAGTACTTC.

This clonotype was recorded at least ten times. The chain combines TRBV5-1 with TRBJ2-2, with D perhaps TRBD1 or TRBD2 (6 bases each). The CDR3 contains 15 residues. Germline V CDR1 and CDR2: SGHRS, YFSETQ. V lost 6 bases and J 6 bases, leaving 18 bases between the germline ends. The CDR3 region is CASTDLGGLAGELFF. CDR3 in DNA: TGCGCCAGCACCGATCTAGGGGGGCTTGCCGGGGAGCTGTTTTTT.